These 23 T cell receptor beta chains originate from one sample sequenced in a study of cytomegalovirus exposure and HLA in healthy donors. The data were produced by immunoSEQ multiplex PCR, yet TCRdb's version contains in-frame clones alone and is incomplete. The sample records around 300,000 clones, 88% being singletons. The sequenced sample was PBMCs. Receptor source: a man younger than 45 in good health and CMV-seronegative.

The rearrangement links TRBV4-1 to TRBJ2-3; 8 bases line up with TRBD1. Trimming removed 4 bases from V and 2 bases from J; junction bases left unmatched: 11. Germline assignment: CDR1 MGHRA and CDR2 YSYEKL. The CDR3 is 17 amino acids. The CDR3 bases are TGCGCCAGCAGCCCTATAAAAGGACAGGGCAACACAGATACGCAGTATTTT. Translating gives CASSPIKGQGNTDTQYF.

This clone was seen only a few times. CDR3 in DNA: TGTGCCAGCATCGGACAGGGGGGCTACGAGCAGTACTTC. It is translated as CASIGQGGYEQYF. The J gene is TRBJ2-7, the V gene TRBV2, with TRBD1 identical over 10 bases. The CDR3 consists of 13 residues. After removal of 7 bases from V and 3 bases from J, the junction contained 3 bases not matched to a gene. Germline CDR1 and CDR2: SNHLY and FYNNEI.

The gene calls are TRBV19 and TRBJ1-1, with no clear D. This CDR3 comprises 15 residues. Trimming cost V 3 bases and J 0 bases, with 11 bases left between them. The germline V gene has CDR1 LNHDA and CDR2 SQIVND (reference sequence). The CDR3 is CASSIMGRLNTEAFF. DNA of the CDR3: TGTGCCAGTAGTATTATGGGCAGATTGAACACTGAAGCTTTCTTT.

This chain joins TRBV27 and TRBJ2-7, with 9 bases aligning to TRBD1. V trimming: 8 bases; J trimming: 0 bases; junction bases outside the gene matches: 5. Germline CDR1 MNHEY, CDR2 SMNVEV (reference sequence). This CDR3 spans 14 amino acids. Here the CDR3 reads CASGQGQGSYEQYF. CDR3 bases: TGTGCCAGCGGCCAGGGACAGGGCTCCTACGAGCAGTACTTC.

This clone was observed a handful of times. This chain uses TRBV2 with TRBJ2-7; 9 bases are shared with TRBD2. This CDR3 spans 13 amino acids. Germline V CDR1 and CDR2: SNHLY, FYNNEI. The V segment lost 10 bases and the J segment 0 bases; nucleotides outside the gene matches: 4. The CDR3 sequence is CATSSGDSYEQYF. CDR3 sequence (DNA): TGTGCCACTTCTAGCGGGGACTCCTACGAGCAGTACTTC.

This clone was seen once. The DNA for the CDR3 is TGTGCCAGCAGCCTACTATCCACCGGGGAGCTGTTTTTT. Translation gives CASSLLSTGELFF. The V gene is TRBV13, the J gene TRBJ2-2; no clear D gene. Per germline, CDR1 PRHDT and CDR2 FYEKMQ (reference sequence). There are 13 residues in the CDR3. Trimming removed 5 bases at V and 4 bases at J, with 8 bases between.

The chain links TRBV9 to TRBJ2-7, with D possibly TRBD1 on 5 matching bases. From germline, CDR1 is SGDLS and CDR2 YYNGEE. Deletions cut 2 bases from V and 6 bases from J, with 15 bases between. This CDR3 has 14 amino acids. CDR3 protein: CASSVGAVPTEQYF. DNA for the CDR3: TGTGCCAGCAGCGTTGGGGCGGTCCCCACCGAGCAGTACTTC.

V usage is TRBV7-2 and J usage is TRBJ1-5; unclear D gene. Trimming pared 0 bases from V and 3 bases from J, leaving 15 bases between. This CDR3 contains 17 residues. Germline assignment: CDR1 SGHTA and CDR2 FQGNSA. The CDR3 nucleotides are TGTGCCAGCAGCTTAGCGTATGATACAGTTCACAATCAGCCCCAGCATTTT. Translation: CASSLAYDTVHNQPQHF.

DNA of the CDR3: TGTGCCAGCAGCCCCCAGGGGCAGGCAGATACGCAGTATTTT. Amino acids: CASSPQGQADTQYF. The chain is built from TRBV7-2 and TRBJ2-3; perhaps TRBD1 as D (6 bases). CDR1 is SGHTA, CDR2 FQGNSA, per germline. This CDR3 has 14 amino acids. Trimming stripped 5 bases from V and 4 bases from J, with 13 bases between. The full variable domain, its missing parts supplied by reference TRBV7-2 and TRBJ2-3, is GAGVSQSPSNKVTEKGKDVELRCDPISGHTALYWYRQSLGQGLEFLIYFQGNSAPDKSGLPSDRFSAERTGGSVSTLTIQRTQQEDSAVYLCASSPQGQADTQYFGPGTRLTVL.

The chain couples TRBV7-9 to TRBJ2-2; TRBD2 matches at 9 bases. J was trimmed by 2 bases and V by 8 bases; bases with no gene match: 6. The germline CDR1 and CDR2 sequences are SEHNR and FQNEAQ (reference sequence). The CDR3 contains 15 residues. The CDR3 region has the DNA TGTGCCAGCCGTCAGCGGGGGGCTAACACCGGGGAGCTGTTTTTT. It specifies CASRQRGANTGELFF. Supplemented by reference TRBV7-9 and TRBJ2-2, the full variable domain reads DTGVSQNPRHKITKRGQNVTFRCDPISEHNRLYWYRQTLGQGPEFLTYFQNEAQLEKSRLLSDRFSAERPKGSFSTLEIQRTEQGDSAMYLCASRQRGANTGELFFGEGSRLTVL.

This clone has only a few counts. The V gene is TRBV11-2, the J gene TRBJ1-2; 10 bases line up with TRBD1. The germline CDR1 and CDR2 sequences are SGHAT and FQNNGV. With 1 base clipped from V and 8 bases from J, the junction kept 7 bases outside the gene matches. This CDR3 region has 15 residues. CDR3 sequence reads: CASSLAPTGGVGYTF. The CDR3 DNA reads as TGTGCCAGCAGCTTAGCACCGACAGGGGGCGTCGGCTACACCTTC.

This chain joins TRBV2 and TRBJ2-2; no clear D gene. V lost 6 bases and J 4 bases, leaving 18 bases between the germline ends. The CDR3 extends over 16 amino acids. The germline gives CDR1 SNHLY, CDR2 FYNNEI. The CDR3 loop is CASSSEQLFVTGELFF. As DNA, the CDR3 is TGTGCCAGCAGCTCGGAACAGCTATTTGTCACCGGGGAGCTGTTTTTT. The entire variable domain, with the rest obtained from reference TRBV2 and TRBJ2-2, is as follows: EPEVTQTPSHQVTQMGQEVILRCVPISNHLYFYWYRQILGQKVEFLVSFYNNEISEKSEIFDDQFSVERPDGSNFTLKIRSTKLEDSAMYFCASSSEQLFVTGELFFGEGSRLTVL.

CDR3 sequence (DNA): TGTGCCGCAGGGACAGGGGGCGGCAATGAGCAGTTCTTC. Amino acid sequence: CAAGTGGGNEQFF. V and J are TRBV2 and TRBJ2-1; 12 nucleotides agree with TRBD1. CDR1 SNHLY and CDR2 FYNNEI come from the germline V gene. With 11 bases clipped from V and 6 bases from J, the junction kept 5 bases outside the gene matches. The CDR3 runs to 13 residues.

The rearrangement links TRBV15 to TRBJ2-2, with no clear D. Germline V lookup: CDR1 LNHNV, CDR2 YYDKDF (reference sequence). The CDR3 spans 18 residues. With 3 bases removed from V and 0 bases from J, the gap between germline ends came to 17 bases. CDR3 bases: TGTGCCACCAGCAGTTCCCTGTCCCACAATGCGAACACCGGGGAGCTGTTTTTT. This encodes CATSSSLSHNANTGELFF.

V gene TRBV7-9 combines with J gene TRBJ2-5; the D gene is possibly TRBD2 (7 bases). Germline V gives CDR1 SEHNR, CDR2 FQNEAQ (reference sequence). CDR3 length: 14 amino acids. V lost 0 bases, J lost 5 bases, and 10 bases lay in between. The CDR3 sequence: CASSLAGGPETQYF. The DNA of the CDR3 is TGTGCCAGCAGCTTAGCGGGGGGGCCGGAGACCCAGTACTTC.

The gene calls are TRBV5-6 and TRBJ1-2; 7 bases match TRBD1. Per germline, CDR1 SGHDT and CDR2 YYEEEE. The V and J ends lost 0 bases and 0 bases, in that order; junction bases with no gene match: 5. The CDR3 runs 16 residues. CDR3: CASSLEPGQSNYGYTF. CDR3 DNA: TGTGCCAGCAGCTTGGAACCGGGACAGTCTAACTATGGCTACACCTTC.

The DNA of the CDR3 is TGCGCCAGCAGCGTCTCGGGGTTTTTGGGTGAAAAACTGTTTTTT. This codes for CASSVSGFLGEKLFF. The V call is TRBV5-1, the J call TRBJ1-4; D remains unclear. The germline V and J ends were trimmed by 4 bases and 7 bases, with 17 bases remaining between them. The CDR3 loop spans 15 amino acids. Germline V CDR1 and CDR2: SGHRS, YFSETQ.

The V call is TRBV4-1, the J call TRBJ2-3; tentative D call: TRBD1 (6 bases). Trimming took 1 base from V and 0 from J, leaving 17 bases between them. Germline V gives CDR1 MGHRA, CDR2 YSYEKL. The CDR3 loop spans 18 amino acids. The CDR3 loop is CASSQVITGSPSTDTQYF. Here the CDR3 DNA reads TGCGCCAGCAGCCAAGTCATTACAGGGAGCCCTAGCACAGATACGCAGTATTTT.

Concerning this clone itself: Other DNA sequences within the sample encode an identical CDR3. The V and J genes are TRBV10-3 and TRBJ2-3; the match to TRBD1 covers 7 bases. Germline assignment: CDR1 ENHRY and CDR2 SYGVKD. Losses at the gene ends were 4 bases for V and 6 bases for J; bases not matched to a gene: 1. The CDR3 is 12 amino acids. This CDR3 is CAISGTGDTQYF. In DNA form, the CDR3 reads TGTGCCATCAGTGGGACAGGCGATACGCAGTATTTT.

V gene TRBV6-6 combines with J gene TRBJ1-5; D may be TRBD1 (5 bases). Germline V gene data show CDR1 as MNHNY and CDR2 as SVGAGI (reference sequence). CDR3 length: 14 residues. Trimming left V 3 bases short and J 3 bases short, with 9 bases between. The CDR3 reads CASSYRQFNQPQHF. Written as DNA, the CDR3 is TGTGCCAGCAGTTATCGACAGTTCAATCAGCCCCAGCATTTT.

A remark on this clone: Additional DNA sequences in this sample encode the identical CDR3. V is TRBV18 and J is TRBJ2-7, with D possibly TRBD2 on 6 matching bases. CDR1 is KGHSH, CDR2 LQKENI, per germline. The CDR3 runs to 14 residues. The ends were cut back, 0 bases at V and 4 bases at J, with 10 bases in the middle. CDR3 in amino acids: CASSPPAGGYEQYF. The CDR3 region has the DNA TGTGCCAGCTCACCACCTGCAGGAGGGTACGAGCAGTACTTC.

This chain uses TRBV5-1 with TRBJ2-3, with TRBD1 matching over 8 bases. V gave up 2 bases and J gave up 2 bases; unmatched junction bases: 7. The CDR3 is 16 residues long. CDR1 and CDR2 from the germline V gene are SGHRS and YFSETQ. The CDR3 protein is CASSFSWTGTTDTQYF. The CDR3 nucleotides are TGCGCCAGCAGCTTCAGTTGGACAGGGACCACAGATACGCAGTATTTT. Supplemented by reference TRBV5-1 and TRBJ2-3, the full variable domain reads KAGVTQTPRYLIKTRGQQVTLSCSPISGHRSVSWYQQTPGQGLQFLFEYFSETQRNKGNFPGRFSGRQFSNSRSEMNVSTLELGDSALYLCASSFSWTGTTDTQYFGPGTRLTVL.

The chain recombines TRBV19 with TRBJ2-3, with a possible D match to TRBD1 (6 bases). The CDR3 runs to 14 residues. V lost 8 bases, J lost 2 bases, and 14 bases lay in between. Germline CDR1 reads LNHDA; CDR2 reads SQIVND (reference sequence). The CDR3 sequence: CASQMTGNTDTQYF. The CDR3 DNA reads as TGTGCCAGTCAAATGACAGGAAACACAGATACGCAGTATTTT.